One and the same sample provided the 5 T cell receptor beta chains below, sequenced in a study of T cell responses to AZD1222 COVID-19 vaccine. This table comes from immunoSEQ multiplex PCR, and its TCRdb copy is limited to in-frame clones, with some not included. Among roughly 150,000 clones listed, 70% to 90% were seen once. The sample consisted of peripheral blood, taken on day 0 of MenACWY control vaccination. These receptors were collected from an adult in good health.

The chain carries TRBV5-4 and TRBJ2-1; tentative D call: TRBD2 (5 bases). The CDR3 has 15 amino acids. V was cut by 3 bases and J by 4 bases, with 14 bases left in between. Germline V gives CDR1 SGHNT, CDR2 YYREEE (reference sequence). Written as DNA, the CDR3 is TGTGCCAGCAGCTCTAGCCAAAACGGGTACAATGAGCAGTTCTTC. It is translated as CASSSSQNGYNEQFF.

The CDR3 protein is CASSQEIQGSTEAFF. The CDR3 coding sequence is TGTGCCAGCAGCCAAGAGATCCAGGGGAGCACTGAAGCTTTCTTT. This sequence joins TRBV14 and TRBJ1-1; D might be TRBD1 (6 bases). The CDR3 consists of 15 residues. Trimming removed 0 bases at V and 4 bases at J, with 12 bases between. The germline V gene encodes CDR1 SGHDN and CDR2 FVKESK.

The gene calls are TRBV19 and TRBJ1-2, with D maybe TRBD1 (5 bases). The V end lost 3 bases, the J end lost 4 bases, and 15 bases lay between the germline ends. CDR1 is LNHDA and CDR2 is SQIVND in the germline V gene (reference sequence). CDR3 length equals 15 residues. The CDR3 DNA reads as TGTGCCAGTAGTATCTGGGACGGACGGAGCTATGGCTACACCTTC. Protein product: CASSIWDGRSYGYTF.

This chain connects TRBV5-4 to TRBJ1-2; D is possibly TRBD1 (6 bases). CDR3 length: 13 amino acids. V lost 5 bases, J lost 8 bases, and 16 bases lay in between. Per germline, CDR1 SGHNT and CDR2 YYREEE (reference sequence). The CDR3 protein is CASSPDRTVGYTF. The DNA of the CDR3 is TGTGCCAGCAGTCCCGACAGGACCGTAGGCTACACCTTC. The entire variable domain, with the rest obtained from reference TRBV5-4 and TRBJ1-2, is as follows: ETGVTQSPTHLIKTRGQQVTLRCSSQSGHNTVSWYQQALGQGPQFIFQYYREEENGRGNFPPRFSGLQFPNYSSELNVNALELDDSALYLCASSPDRTVGYTFGSGTRLTVV.

V usage is TRBV4-1 and J usage is TRBJ1-5; D is unclear. Germline V CDR1 and CDR2: MGHRA, YSYEKL. Trimming removed 1 base from V and 0 bases from J, with 13 bases in between. CDR3 size: 17 residues. CDR3 coding DNA: TGCGCCAGCAGCCAAGTTGCGCCGGTATTTAGCAATCAGCCCCAGCATTTT. Its protein is CASSQVAPVFSNQPQHF.